The entry below describes one TCR beta chain. The antigen is unknown. The data were obtained in a study of shared clonotypes between healthy human individuals. Study at large: Two women and a few men aged 18 to 49 served as donors. Overall study results and limits: Collection of samples was limited to blood; tissue repertoires likely differ.

The CDR3 is 13 residues long. Germline V gene sequence: CDR1 MNHNS, CDR2 SASEGT. Trimming removed 6 bases from V and 6 bases from J, with 13 bases in between. CD45RO negativity and positive selection for CCR7 defined naive CD8 cells, a population that excluded terminally differentiated effector memory CD45RA+ cells. Every donor was a Caucasian adult from Nashville, Tennessee. Some clones are missing from TCRdb's copy, which holds only in-frame ones; the method was immunoSEQ multiplex PCR. The sample lists under 2,000,000 clones; approximately 94% were seen once. Sequences were obtained from naive CD8+ T cells sorted from blood. This TCR came from a young man in good health. The chain is built from TRBV6-1 and TRBJ2-3, with D possibly called TRBD1 or TRBD2 (5 bases each). This CDR3 reads CASSLGWGDTQYF. CDR3 sequence (DNA): TGTGCCAGCAGCCTGGGATGGGGGGATACGCAGTATTTT.